Listed here are 8 T cell receptor beta chains from one sample, sequenced in a study of cytomegalovirus exposure and HLA in healthy donors. Vbeta (60) and Jbeta (13) primers were used in the PCR. Only in-frame clones appear in the TCRdb table, and some are missing; sequencing was by immunoSEQ multiplex PCR. The sample lists under 200,000 clones, roughly 85% occurring once. The material sequenced was PBMCs. These receptors were obtained from a man aged 25 to 45 in good health and CMV-seronegative.

The chain couples TRBV6-4 to TRBJ1-1; 7 bases are shared with TRBD1. Germline CDR1 reads MRHNA; CDR2 reads SNTAGT. The CDR3 covers 16 residues. Germline trimming cut 6 bases from V and 4 bases from J; bases unmatched to any gene: 14. The DNA of the CDR3 is TGTGCCAGCAGCGCCCGACAGGGTGCGGGGAGCACTGAAGCTTTCTTT. Translated: CASSARQGAGSTEAFF.

The rearrangement joins TRBV10-2 to TRBJ2-7, with 8 nucleotides matching TRBD2. The ends lost 6 bases at V and 2 bases at J; junction bases unmatched: 12. The length of the CDR3 is 16 residues. Germline loops: CDR1 WSHSY, CDR2 SAAADI. DNA for the CDR3: TGCGCCAGCAGAGGAGGGTTGACTAGCGTTACCTACGAGCAGTACTTC. Translating it yields CASRGGLTSVTYEQYF.

The chain carries TRBV11-2 and TRBJ1-2; D gene ambiguous. Trimming took 6 bases from V and 8 from J, leaving 16 bases between them. This CDR3 spans 13 amino acids. Germline values: CDR1 SGHAT, CDR2 FQNNGV. The CDR3 sequence is CASRPERVRGYTF. The CDR3 DNA reads TGTGCCAGCAGGCCTGAGAGGGTGCGAGGCTACACCTTC. The variable domain in full, completed from reference TRBV11-2 and TRBJ1-2, reads EAGVAQSPRYKIIEKRQSVAFWCNPISGHATLYWYQQILGQGPKLLIQFQNNGVVDDSQLPKDRFSAERLKGVDSTLKIQPAKLEDSAVYLCASRPERVRGYTFGSGTRLTVV.

This chain uses TRBV6-4 with TRBJ1-5, with 10 nucleotides matching TRBD1. The CDR3 covers 14 residues. Germline lookup yields CDR1 MRHNA and CDR2 SNTAGT. J lost 5 bases, V lost 3 bases, and 1 base had no gene match. Here the CDR3 reads CASSETGGYQPQHF. The CDR3 DNA reads TGTGCCAGCAGTGAGACAGGGGGCTATCAGCCCCAGCATTTT.

V and J are TRBV11-2 and TRBJ2-7; TRBD1 is a possible D gene (6 bases). The V end lost 7 bases, the J end lost 5 bases, and 15 bases lay between the germline ends. The CDR3 totals 13 residues. The germline CDR1 and CDR2 sequences are SGHAT and FQNNGV. The CDR3 DNA reads as TGTGCCAGCAATGGCAGGGGCGAGCACGAGCAGTACTTC. Translating gives CASNGRGEHEQYF.

This chain links TRBV15 with TRBJ2-3; 7 bases fit TRBD1. The CDR3 sequence is 15 residues long. Germline V gives CDR1 LNHNV, CDR2 YYDKDF (reference sequence). The V segment lost 5 bases and the J segment 2 bases; nucleotides outside the gene matches: 7. As DNA, the CDR3 is TGTGCCACCAGCCTAGAGGGGGCGACCACAGATACGCAGTATTTT. Translating it yields CATSLEGATTDTQYF.

The chain joins TRBV7-3 to TRBJ2-1; 9 bases align to TRBD1. The CDR3 has 15 amino acids. From germline, CDR1 is SGHTA and CDR2 FQGTGA. Trimming cost V 5 bases and J 7 bases; bases outside gene matches: 9. DNA for the CDR3: TGTGCCAGCAGCGAAAACAGGGGGCGCGGAAATGAGCAGTTCTTC. Residues: CASSENRGRGNEQFF.

The chain has TRBV13 and TRBJ1-2, with D maybe TRBD1 (5 bases). Germline V gene data show CDR1 as PRHDT and CDR2 as FYEKMQ (reference sequence). The CDR3 totals 13 residues. V was shortened by 3 bases and J by 4 bases, with 9 bases between the two germline ends. The CDR3 spells CASSFRGSYGYTF. CDR3 nucleotide sequence: TGTGCCAGCAGCTTTCGGGGGAGCTATGGCTACACCTTC.